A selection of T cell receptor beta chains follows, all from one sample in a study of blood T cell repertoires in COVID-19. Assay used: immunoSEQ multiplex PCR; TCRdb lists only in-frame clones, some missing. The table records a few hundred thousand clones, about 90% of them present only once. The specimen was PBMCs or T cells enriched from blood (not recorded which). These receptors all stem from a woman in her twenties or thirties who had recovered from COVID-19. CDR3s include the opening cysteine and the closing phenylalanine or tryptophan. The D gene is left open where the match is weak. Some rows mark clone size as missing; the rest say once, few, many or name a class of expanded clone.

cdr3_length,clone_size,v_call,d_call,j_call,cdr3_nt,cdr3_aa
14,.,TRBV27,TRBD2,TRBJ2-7,TGTGCCAGCAGAACTAGCGGGAGCTTCTACGAGCAGTACTTC,CASRTSGSFYEQYF
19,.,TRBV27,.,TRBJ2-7,TGTGCCAGCAGTCCAAAGGGGGCTTGGGGGGACCACCTAAGGGGAGAGCAGTACTTC,CASSPKGAWGDHLRGEQYF
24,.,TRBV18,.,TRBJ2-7,TGTGCCAGCTCACCCCCTCTCGGATCCCGACCGAAAGGGAGGGGACAAGATTATCGTCACGAGCAGTACTTC,CASSPPLGSRPKGRGQDYRHEQYF
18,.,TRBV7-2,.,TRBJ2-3,TGTGCCAGCAGCTTAGTGGGGCAAAGACTCTTAAGCACAGATACGCAGTATTTT,CASSLVGQRLLSTDTQYF
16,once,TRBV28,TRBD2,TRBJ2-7,TGTGCCAGCAGTTGGGCCGGTGGGGGAGGGTCCTACGAGCAGTACTTC,CASSWAGGGGSYEQYF
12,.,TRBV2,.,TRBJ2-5,TGTGCCAGCATCCAGGCCCAAGAGACCCAGTACTTC,CASIQAQETQYF
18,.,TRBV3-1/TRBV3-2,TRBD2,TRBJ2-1,TGTGCCAGCAGCCAAGATCTCGAGCGGGGGGCTCCCTACAATGAGCAGTTCTTC,CASSQDLERGAPYNEQFF
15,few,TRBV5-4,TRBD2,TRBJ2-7,TGTGCCAGCAGCTTGGGGCAGACTAGCGGCTACGAGCAGTACTTC,CASSLGQTSGYEQYF
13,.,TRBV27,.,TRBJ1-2,TGTGCCAGCAGTTTATCAATCGCCGCGGGCTACACCTTC,CASSLSIAAGYTF
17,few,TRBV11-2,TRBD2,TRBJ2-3,TGTGCCAGCAGCTCACCCGGACTAGCGGGGAAGACAGATACGCAGTATTTT,CASSSPGLAGKTDTQYF
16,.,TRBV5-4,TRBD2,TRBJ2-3,TGTGCCAGCAGCGGAGGGGGACTAGGGGTAGCAGATACGCAGTATTTT,CASSGGGLGVADTQYF
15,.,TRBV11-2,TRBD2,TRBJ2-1,TGTGCCAGCAGCTTAGCACCACGACTAGCGAATGAGCAGTTCTTC,CASSLAPRLANEQFF
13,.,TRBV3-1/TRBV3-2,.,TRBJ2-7,TGTGCCAGCAGCCGCGAACTAGTCTACGAGCAGTACTTC,CASSRELVYEQYF
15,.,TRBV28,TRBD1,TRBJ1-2,TGTGCCAGCAGTTTAGGTGGGACAGGGGTCTATGGCTACACCTTC,CASSLGGTGVYGYTF
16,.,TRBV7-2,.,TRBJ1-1,TGTGCCAGCAGCTTAGCGCTGGGGGGAACGAACACTGAAGCTTTCTTT,CASSLALGGTNTEAFF
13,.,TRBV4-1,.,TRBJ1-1,TGCGCCAGCAGCCAAGATAGGAGCACTGAAGCTTTCTTT,CASSQDRSTEAFF
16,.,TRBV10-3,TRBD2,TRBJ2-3,TGTGCCATCAGTGGACTAGCGGGAGGGGGCACAGATACGCAGTATTTT,CAISGLAGGGTDTQYF
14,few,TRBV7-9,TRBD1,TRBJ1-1,TGTGCCAGCAGCCGACAGGGTCTGAACACTGAAGCTTTCTTT,CASSRQGLNTEAFF
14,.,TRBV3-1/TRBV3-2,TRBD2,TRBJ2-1,TGTGCCAGCAGCCAACAAACTAGCGCCAATGAGCAGTTCTTC,CASSQQTSANEQFF
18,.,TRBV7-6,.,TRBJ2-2,TGTGCCAGCAGCTTATCTGAGGACGTGGTAGGGGTGACCGGGGAGCTGTTTTTT,CASSLSEDVVGVTGELFF
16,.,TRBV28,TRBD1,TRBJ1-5,TGTGCCAGCACCCAAGGACAGGGCTGGCGCAATCAGCCCCAGCATTTT,CASTQGQGWRNQPQHF
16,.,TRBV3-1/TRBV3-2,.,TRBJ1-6,TGTGCCAGCAGCCAAGTATCCGGACAGCTTAATTCACCCCTCCACTTT,CASSQVSGQLNSPLHF
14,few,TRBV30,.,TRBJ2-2,TGTGCCTGGAGTCTGTCTAGCGTTACCGGGGAGCTGTTTTTT,CAWSLSSVTGELFF
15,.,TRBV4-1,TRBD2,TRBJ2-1,TGCGCCAGCAGCCCCTCGGGGGGGGTATACAATGAGCAGTTCTTC,CASSPSGGVYNEQFF
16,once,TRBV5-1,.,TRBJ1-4,TGCGCCAGCAGCTTTTCTCCCCAGGGGACTAATGAAAAACTGTTTTTT,CASSFSPQGTNEKLFF
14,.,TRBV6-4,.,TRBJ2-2,TGTGCCAGCAGTGACTCGAGTGGAGAGGGGGAGCTGTTTTTT,CASSDSSGEGELFF
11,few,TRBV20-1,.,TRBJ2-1,TGCAGTGGAGCGGAGTACAATGAGCAGTTCTTC,CSGAEYNEQFF
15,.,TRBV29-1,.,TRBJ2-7,TGCAGCGTTGAACTTCGGGGAGTCATGGACTACGAGCAGTACTTC,CSVELRGVMDYEQYF
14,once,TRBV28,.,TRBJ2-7,TGTGCCAGCAGTATAAACACAGGGTCCTACGAGCAGTACTTC,CASSINTGSYEQYF
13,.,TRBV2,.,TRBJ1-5,TGTGCCAGCAAAGAGGGCGGGAATCAGCCCCAGCATTTT,CASKEGGNQPQHF
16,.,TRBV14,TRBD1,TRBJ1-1,TGTGCCAGCAGCCGCCTCACAGGGGGCGGTGGCACTGAAGCTTTCTTT,CASSRLTGGGGTEAFF
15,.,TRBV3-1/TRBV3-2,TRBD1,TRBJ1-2,TGTGCCAGCAGCCAGGCGGGAACAGGGGTCTATGGCTACACCTTC,CASSQAGTGVYGYTF
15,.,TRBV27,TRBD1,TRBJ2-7,TGTGCCAGCAGTTTATTCTGGGGACAGGGGTACGAGCAGTACTTC,CASSLFWGQGYEQYF
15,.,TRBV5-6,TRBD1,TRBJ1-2,TGTGCCAGCAGCCTCCCGTACAGGGGTGACTATGGCTACACCTTC,CASSLPYRGDYGYTF
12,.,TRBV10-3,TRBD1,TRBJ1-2,TGTGCCATCAGTACAGGGGACTATGGCTACACCTTC,CAISTGDYGYTF
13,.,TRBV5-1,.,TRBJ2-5,TGCGCCAGCAGCTTGGGACAAATAGAGACCCAGTACTTC,CASSLGQIETQYF
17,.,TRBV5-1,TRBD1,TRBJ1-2,TGCGCCAGCAGCCCCACGCGACAGGGGGCGCCTAACTATGGCTACACCTTC,CASSPTRQGAPNYGYTF
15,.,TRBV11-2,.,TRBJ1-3,TGTGCCAGCAGCCCGCGGGGGAGCTCTGGAAACACCATATATTTT,CASSPRGSSGNTIYF
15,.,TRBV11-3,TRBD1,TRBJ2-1,TGTGCCAGCAGTAGACAGGGGACGTCCTACAATGAGCAGTTCTTC,CASSRQGTSYNEQFF
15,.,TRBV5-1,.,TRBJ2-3,TGCGCCAGCAGCTTGGGTAGTACGGGCACAGATACGCAGTATTTT,CASSLGSTGTDTQYF